These 20 T cell receptor beta chains were sequenced from one sample in a study of CXCR3-negative and CXCR3-positive naive CD8 T cells. The authors made the TRB cDNA libraries by 5' RACE using UMI labels. TCRdb re-analyzed the 5' RACE reads; it lists each CDR3 protein once, without DNA. Recorded for this sample: around 140,000 distinct CDR3 sequences. Sequencing was carried out using naive CXCR3- CD8+ T cells from blood. Subset of the sample: CD45RO-CCR7+CD27+CD95- naive CD8+ T cells lacking CXCR3 (TNR3-). These receptors were taken from a human donor in good health. Some clones in this sample may be carry-over from other donors' samples.

The chain uses TRBV7-9 and TRBJ1-1; TCRdb's D call of TRBD1 is untestable without DNA. The CDR3 sequence is 13 residues long. Germline CDR1 reads SEHNR; CDR2 reads FQNEAQ (reference sequence). Here the CDR3 reads CASEGQSDTEAFF.

V and J are TRBV7-9 and TRBJ2-1; without DNA, the TCRdb call of TRBD1 cannot be checked. The CDR3 sequence is 13 residues long. Germline CDR1 SEHNR, CDR2 FQNEAQ (reference sequence). The CDR3: CASSLVGDNEQFF.

V gene TRBV12-3 or TRBV12-4 combines with J gene TRBJ2-1; the D gene TCRdb calls, TRBD1, cannot be checked with no DNA. The CDR3 consists of 14 residues. The CDR3 loop reads CASNRGTIYNEQFF.

The J gene is TRBJ2-3, the V gene TRBV19; the TCRdb call, TRBD1, lacks DNA for checking. The CDR3 length is 15 residues. Germline CDR1 reads LNHDA; CDR2 reads SQIVND (reference sequence). CDR3 loop: CASSIRDLSTDTQYF.

The chain carries TRBV7-9 and TRBJ2-7; TCRdb's D call, TRBD1, is unchecked because there is no DNA. The CDR3 runs to 14 residues. CDR1 is SEHNR, CDR2 FQNEAQ, per germline (reference sequence). CDR3 region: CASSWGGEGYEQYF.

CDR3 sequence reads: CASSLYSGTYNEQFF. The chain carries TRBV27 and TRBJ2-1; TCRdb's assignment of TRBD2 cannot be checked, as there is no DNA. The CDR3 is made up of 15 amino acids. CDR1 and CDR2 from the germline V gene are MNHEY and SMNVEV (reference sequence).

The genes are TRBV6-5 and TRBJ2-1. The CDR3 runs to 13 residues. Germline CDR1 is MNHEY and CDR2 is SVGAGI. The CDR3: CASRAELYNEQFF.

The CDR3: CASMLAGGYNEQFF. The V gene is TRBV28, the J gene TRBJ2-1; TCRdb gives TRBD2 as the D gene, but with no DNA this cannot be confirmed. The CDR3 runs 14 residues. In germline, CDR1 is MDHEN, CDR2 SYDVKM.

The rearrangement uses TRBV19 and TRBJ1-1. Germline V gene sequence: CDR1 LNHDA, CDR2 SQIVND (reference sequence). The CDR3 has 13 residues. CDR3 in amino acids: CASNGEMNTEAFF.

The CDR3: CSVEGEAASYNEQFF. This chain uses TRBV29-1 with TRBJ2-1. The CDR3 sequence is 15 residues long. Germline loops: CDR1 SQVTM, CDR2 ANQGSEA.

The V and J genes are TRBV7-2 and TRBJ2-1; the TCRdb call, TRBD2, lacks DNA for checking. Germline V gene sequence: CDR1 SGHTA, CDR2 FQGNSA. The CDR3 is 12 amino acids. CDR3 residues: CASGPSYNEQFF.

CDR3 sequence reads: CASSLEWPTDTQYF. The chain couples TRBV5-1 to TRBJ2-3. The CDR3 runs to 14 residues. Looked up from germline, CDR1 is SGHRS and CDR2 is YFSETQ.

The chain links TRBV29-1 to TRBJ2-7; TCRdb picks TRBD2, but there is no DNA to check that call. The CDR3 contains 14 residues. CDR1 SQVTM and CDR2 ANQGSEA come from the germline V gene. CDR3 sequence reads: CSVQTPGLIYEQYF.

The chain combines TRBV4-2 with TRBJ2-2; TCRdb's D gene call, TRBD1, goes unchecked for lack of DNA. Germline assignment: CDR1 LGHNA and CDR2 YNFKEQ. The CDR3 has 20 amino acids. This CDR3 is CASSQVFLMRTGGHTGELFF.

The chain links TRBV20-1 to TRBJ2-7. The CDR3 spans 13 residues. The V gene's germline CDR1 is DFQATT and CDR2 SNEGSKA (reference sequence). The CDR3 sequence is CSADKTDSYEQYF.

The CDR3 reads CASSSTGTNEQFF. The chain employs TRBV5-6 and TRBJ2-1; TCRdb's D call, TRBD1, is unchecked because there is no DNA. The CDR3 sequence is 13 residues long. Germline CDR1 and CDR2: SGHDT and YYEEEE.

The chain joins TRBV7-9 to TRBJ1-1. CDR3 length equals 11 residues. The germline gives CDR1 SEHNR, CDR2 FQNEAQ (reference sequence). CDR3 residues: CASRDSFEAFF. Based on the CDR3 plus reference TRBV7-9 and TRBJ1-1, the full variable domain is DTGVSQNPRHKITKRGQNVTFRCDPISEHNRLYWYRQTLGQGPEFLTYFQNEAQLEKSRLLSDRFSAERPKGSFSTLEIQRTEQGDSAMYLCASRDSFEAFFGQGTRLTVV.

This rearrangement joins TRBV4-2 to TRBJ2-7. This CDR3 contains 14 residues. Germline CDR1 reads LGHNA; CDR2 reads YNFKEQ. The CDR3 sequence is CASSRRRQVDEQYF.

The chain links TRBV4-2 to TRBJ2-5; TCRdb selects TRBD2, and the lack of DNA leaves this call unchecked. The CDR3 totals 18 residues. Looked up from germline, CDR1 is LGHNA and CDR2 is YNFKEQ. CDR3: CASSQAGGLAGNQETQYF.

This chain connects TRBV7-6 to TRBJ2-3; TCRdb's D call of TRBD2 is untestable without DNA. Germline V lookup: CDR1 SGHVS, CDR2 FNYEAQ. The CDR3 spans 18 residues. The CDR3 is CASSSSPGLAASTDTQYF. Full variable domain (rest looked up from reference TRBV7-6 and TRBJ2-3): GAGVSQSPRYKVTKRGQDVALRCDPISGHVSLYWYRQALGQGPEFLTYFNYEAQQDKSGLPNDRFSAERPEGSISTLTIQRTEQRDSAMYRCASSSSPGLAASTDTQYFGPGTRLTVL.